These 21 T cell receptor beta chains were sequenced from one sample in a study of identical twins. TCRdb re-called the 5' RACE reads through MiXCR, storing one row per CDR3 protein. The sample holds around 1.7 million distinct CDR3 sequences; under 35% are singletons and the top ten take over 0.25%. Sequenced sample: cord blood. The receptor source for this set is a newborn girl in good health.

J is TRBJ2-1 and V is TRBV20-1, with TRBD2 identical over 10 bases. Losses at the gene ends were 5 bases for V and 10 bases for J; bases not matched to a gene: 11. The CDR3 spans 14 residues. CDR1 is DFQATT, CDR2 SNEGSKA, per germline (reference sequence). The chain's CDR3 is CSALPLAGVPEQFF. CDR3 DNA: TGCAGTGCTCTCCCTCTAGCGGGGGTACCAGAGCAGTTCTTC.

On this clonotype itself: One end of the junction is discordant with germline, which a read error may explain. The J gene is TRBJ2-7, the V gene TRBV11-2; no clear D gene. Germline loops: CDR1 SGHAT, CDR2 FQNNGV. The CDR3 has 13 amino acids. CDR3 coding DNA: TGTGCCAGCAGCTTACAGCTCTCCTACGGGCAGTACTTC. This sequence encodes CASSLQLSYGQYF.

There are many counts of this clonotype. The rearrangement uses TRBV7-2 and TRBJ2-6; the D is unclear. CDR1 SGHTA and CDR2 FQGNSA come from the germline V gene. V lost 1 base, J lost 2 bases, and 3 bases lay in between. The CDR3 spans 14 residues. CDR3 nucleotide sequence: TGTGCCAGCAGCTTAGATCCTGGGGCCAACGTCCTGACTTTC. Amino acid sequence: CASSLDPGANVLTF. The complete variable domain, with remaining parts taken from reference TRBV7-2 and TRBJ2-6, reads GAGVSQSPSNKVTEKGKDVELRCDPISGHTALYWYRQSLGQGLEFLIYFQGNSAPDKSGLPSDRFSAERTGGSVSTLTIQRTQQEDSAVYLCASSLDPGANVLTFGAGSRLTVL.

This clonotype was observed a handful of times. The rearrangement uses TRBV29-1 and TRBJ2-3, with a tentative D call TRBD2 (5 bases). The CDR3 covers 13 residues. V lost 4 bases to trimming and J lost 2 bases, with 10 bases between them. The germline V gene has CDR1 SQVTM and CDR2 ANQGSEA. CDR3 sequence (DNA): TGCAGCGTTGCAAGGGAGATCACAGATACGCAGTATTTT. Amino acids: CSVAREITDTQYF.

V and J are TRBV6-2 or TRBV6-3 and TRBJ2-7, with TRBD2 matching 9 bases. V lost 6 bases to trimming and J lost 7 bases; unmatched junction nucleotides: 13. This CDR3 is 15 amino acids long. The germline CDR1 and CDR2 sequences are MNHEY and SVGEGT. Here the CDR3 reads CASRLAGVGVGEQYF. The CDR3 DNA is TGTGCCAGCAGATTAGCGGGAGTTGGGGTCGGTGAGCAGTACTTC.

This clonotype was counted only a few times. The chain links TRBV12-3 or TRBV12-4 to TRBJ2-1; TRBD2 matches 15 bases. The junction had 5 bases not matched to a gene; V was cut back by 5 bases and J by 0 bases. This CDR3 is 18 amino acids long. The CDR3 here is CASSPGTSGGLSYNEQFF. CDR3 sequence (DNA): TGTGCCAGCAGTCCGGGGACTAGCGGGGGGCTCTCCTACAATGAGCAGTTCTTC.

This clonotype turned up a few times. The chain recombines TRBV11-3 with TRBJ1-6; weak D call: TRBD1 (6 bases). CDR1 and CDR2 (germline): SGHNT, YENEEA. This CDR3 comprises 13 residues. Trimming removed 7 bases from V and 6 bases from J, with 10 bases in between. CDR3 sequence reads: CASNRDPNSPLHF. The CDR3 nucleotides read TGTGCCAGCAACAGGGATCCTAATTCACCCCTCCACTTT.

The chain joins TRBV2 to TRBJ1-2, with 9 bases that match TRBD1. Germline V gene data show CDR1 as SNHLY and CDR2 as FYNNEI. With 6 bases clipped from V and 4 bases from J, the junction kept 6 bases outside the gene matches. The CDR3 covers 14 residues. This CDR3 is CASSGDRALYGYTF. As DNA, the CDR3 is TGTGCCAGCAGCGGGGACAGGGCCCTCTATGGCTACACCTTC.

This clonotype occurred a few times. V usage is TRBV18 and J usage is TRBJ2-1; 11 positions match TRBD2. V lost 8 bases to trimming and J lost 6 bases; unmatched junction nucleotides: 12. This CDR3 is built from 16 residues. Germline V CDR1 and CDR2: KGHSH, LQKENI. The DNA of the CDR3 is TGTGCCAGCCACCGGGCTAGCGGGAGGAGAAGCAATGAGCAGTTCTTC. This sequence encodes CASHRASGRRSNEQFF.

This clonotype was counted between two and nine times. The gene calls are TRBV5-1 and TRBJ1-2; D possibly corresponds to TRBD1 (6 bases). V was shortened by 6 bases and J by 3 bases, with 12 bases between the two germline ends. The length of the CDR3 is 13 residues. CDR1 is SGHRS, CDR2 YFSETQ, per germline. The CDR3 reads CASMTQGDYGYTF. CDR3 coding DNA: TGCGCCAGCATGACACAGGGCGACTATGGCTACACCTTC.

The chain uses TRBV4-2 and TRBJ1-4, with D hard to call. CDR1 is LGHNA and CDR2 is YNFKEQ in the germline V gene. This CDR3 spans 14 amino acids. Trimming removed 0 bases at V and 8 bases at J, with 10 bases between. As DNA, the CDR3 is TGTGCCAGCAGCCAAGATGTCAGGAGCGAAAAACTGTTTTTT. The encoded protein is CASSQDVRSEKLFF.

The chain couples TRBV6-5 to TRBJ2-1, with D possibly matching TRBD1 (6 bases). Germline V gene sequence: CDR1 MNHEY, CDR2 SVGAGI. The V gene lost 5 bases and the J gene lost 3 bases, with 11 bases spanning the gap. The CDR3 runs to 14 residues. CDR3: CASSTQGHYNEQFF. Here the CDR3 DNA reads TGTGCCAGCAGTACACAGGGTCACTACAATGAGCAGTTCTTC.

This clonotype appeared a few times. The chain uses TRBV6-5 and TRBJ1-6; 7 positions agree with TRBD1. Germline CDR1 and CDR2: MNHEY and SVGAGI. The CDR3 loop spans 15 amino acids. The junction had 3 bases not matched to a gene; V was cut back by 2 bases and J by 5 bases. CDR3 DNA sequence: TGTGCCAGCAGTTACCAAGACAGGGATAATTCACCCCTCCACTTT. This codes for CASSYQDRDNSPLHF.

This sequence joins TRBV3-1 and TRBJ2-1; TRBD2 aligns across 9 bases. The CDR3 covers 16 residues. Losses at the gene ends were 5 bases for V and 2 bases for J; bases not matched to a gene: 7. The germline V gene encodes CDR1 LGHDT and CDR2 YNNKEL (reference sequence). CDR3 protein: CASSGLAGEPYNEQFF. DNA of the CDR3: TGTGCCAGCAGCGGGTTAGCGGGGGAACCCTACAATGAGCAGTTCTTC.

The chain combines TRBV19 with TRBJ2-5, with 8 bases aligning to TRBD2. The CDR3 sequence is 15 residues long. CDR1 is LNHDA and CDR2 is SQIVND in the germline V gene (reference sequence). V lost 1 base, J lost 3 bases, and 4 bases stayed unmatched. CDR3 coding DNA: TGTGCCAGTAGTATAGTACTAGCGGTAAAAGAGACCCAGTACTTC. It yields the protein CASSIVLAVKETQYF.

This chain links TRBV20-1 with TRBJ2-3; the D gene is possibly TRBD2 (6 bases). The CDR3 has 15 residues. Germline V gene data show CDR1 as DFQATT and CDR2 as SNEGSKA (reference sequence). Trimming cost V 0 bases and J 6 bases, with 16 bases left between them. The DNA of the CDR3 is TGCAGTGCTAGAGACCCTCGTGCGGGGACCGATACGCAGTATTTT. Translated: CSARDPRAGTDTQYF.

This clonotype was observed a few times. This chain uses TRBV10-3 with TRBJ2-7, with D hard to call. V lost 6 bases to trimming and J lost 0 bases, with 12 bases between them. Germline CDR1 reads ENHRY; CDR2 reads SYGVKD. The CDR3 sequence is 14 residues long. CDR3 protein: CAIRTTRSSYEQYF. DNA for the CDR3: TGTGCCATCAGGACGACACGGAGCTCCTACGAGCAGTACTTC.

The chain combines TRBV6-1 with TRBJ2-7, with TRBD2 matching over 9 bases. V dropped 11 bases and J dropped 5; count of bases not matched to a gene: 10. The CDR3 totals 13 residues. Germline values: CDR1 MNHNS, CDR2 SASEGT. The CDR3 DNA reads as TGTGCCGGGGGGATAGCGGGAGAAAACGAGCAGTACTTC. Its translation is CAGGIAGENEQYF.

V and J are TRBV4-2 and TRBJ1-5, with 9 bases lining up with TRBD1. V was pared by 3 bases and J by 0 bases, with 6 bases of the junction left unmatched. The CDR3 contains 17 residues. Germline V gene data show CDR1 as LGHNA and CDR2 as YNFKEQ. The CDR3 DNA reads TGTGCCAGCAGCCAGGACAGGGGCCCCTATAGCAATCAGCCCCAGCATTTT. As protein: CASSQDRGPYSNQPQHF.

This clonotype was observed a few times. This chain links TRBV20-1 with TRBJ2-1; the D is unclear. The CDR3 extends over 12 amino acids. Germline CDR1 DFQATT, CDR2 SNEGSKA (reference sequence). V was pared by 7 bases and J by 4 bases, with 11 bases between. CDR3 region: CSVVQPYNEQFF. CDR3 DNA sequence: TGCAGTGTTGTTCAGCCGTACAATGAGCAGTTCTTC.

Turning to this clonotype: As the CDR3 is not closed by the conserved phenylalanine or tryptophan, this likely results from a read error. This chain joins TRBV12-3 or TRBV12-4 and TRBJ2-1; tentative D call: TRBD1 (5 bases). The length of the CDR3 is 13 residues. With 2 bases removed from V and 5 bases from J, the gap between germline ends came to 7 bases. The CDR3 here is CASSLYRHNEQFL. DNA for the CDR3: TGTGCCAGCAGTTTATACAGGCACAATGAGCAGTTCCTC.